The 14 T cell receptor beta chains below come from one sample, sequenced in a study of T cell clonality in common variable immunodeficiency. Profiling relied on immunoSEQ multiplex PCR, and the TCRdb table lists in-frame clones only, not all of them. Sampling found more than 55,000 clones, none seen once. The sequenced sample consisted of peripheral blood mononuclear cells. These receptors all come from a person aged 18 to 75 in good health.

At least ten counts were recorded for this clone. The CDR3 is cut off 3 residues early in the read; its end comes from the germline J gene. The rearrangement uses TRBV24-1 and TRBJ2-7, with D perhaps TRBD1 (6 bases). V was shortened by 3 bases and J by 3 bases, with 14 bases between the two germline ends. Germline loops: CDR1 KGHDR, CDR2 SFDVKD. The CDR3 is 15 residues long. CDR3 protein: CATSDPSQGYYEQYF. Incomplete CDR3 DNA: TGTGCCACCAGTGATCCGTCACAGGGATACTACGAG.

Ten or more counts support this clone. The read terminates 3 residues before the CDR3 end, so the remaining end is supplied by the germline J gene. The chain is built from TRBV7-3 and TRBJ2-1; 8 bases are shared with TRBD2. Germline lookup yields CDR1 SGHTA and CDR2 FQGTGA. CDR3 size: 16 residues. The V gene end was trimmed by 5 bases and the J gene end by 5 bases; junction bases not matched to a gene: 11. The CDR3 loop is CASSLGRAGGDNEQFF. The covered CDR3 bases are TGTGCCAGCAGCCTCGGAAGGGCGGGAGGTGACAATGAG.

This clone was counted at least ten times. The CDR3 end is not reached by the read, which stops 3 residues before it; the germline J gene fills it in. The chain employs TRBV20-1 and TRBJ1-4; D uncertain. Germline V CDR1 and CDR2: DFQATT, SNEGSKA (reference sequence). This CDR3 is built from 12 residues. The covered CDR3 bases are TGCGCCTTAGGGCAGAATAATGAAAAA. It specifies CALGQNNEK. In full, the CDR3 reads CALGQNNEKLFF.

This clone has ten or more counts. The read ends 3 residues shy of where the CDR3 ends; the end is completed using the germline J gene. V is TRBV2 and J is TRBJ1-2, with TRBD1 matching 10 bases. The CDR3 extends over 13 amino acids. Losses at the gene ends were 6 bases for V and 7 bases for J; bases not matched to a gene: 5. CDR1 and CDR2 from the germline V gene are SNHLY and FYNNEI. Partial CDR3 DNA: TGTGCCAGCAGGGGACAGGGGTTTTCTGGC. It codes for CASRGQGFSG. The entire CDR3 protein is CASRGQGFSGYTF.

This clone was seen ten or more times. The CDR3 end falls 3 residues outside the read, so it is completed with the germline J gene. This rearrangement joins TRBV7-2 to TRBJ1-2; weak D call: TRBD1 (6 bases). Germline V gene data show CDR1 as SGHTA and CDR2 as FQGNSA. Trimming stripped 3 bases from V and 3 bases from J, with 11 bases between. This CDR3 contains 14 residues. Incomplete CDR3 DNA: TGTGCCAGCAGCTTGGGGGCGTCGGACTATGGC. This codes for CASSLGASDYG. In full, the CDR3 is CASSLGASDYGYTF.

This clone was recorded many times. The read finishes 3 residues shy of the CDR3 end, and the germline J gene is used to complete it. The chain uses TRBV28 and TRBJ2-7; 7 bases fit TRBD2. Germline CDR1 and CDR2: MDHEN and SYDVKM. The CDR3 contains 14 residues. V dropped 3 bases and J dropped 3; count of bases not matched to a gene: 5. The CDR3 bases that were read are TGTGCCAGCAGTTTTTCAGCGGGACGCTACGAG. This encodes CASSFSAGRYE. The CDR3 reads in full as CASSFSAGRYEQYF. Full variable domain (remainder filled in from reference TRBV28 and TRBJ2-7): DVKVTQSSRYLVKRTGEKVFLECVQDMDHENMFWYRQDPGLGLRLIYFSYDVKMKEKGDIPEGYSVSREKKERFSLILESASTNQTSMYLCASSFSAGRYEQYFGPGTRLTVT.

As for this clone: The read terminates 3 residues before the CDR3 end, so the remaining end is supplied by the germline J gene. The rearrangement links TRBV20-1 to TRBJ2-1, with D perhaps matching TRBD2 (6 bases). The CDR3 spans 14 residues. Germline V gives CDR1 DFQATT, CDR2 SNEGSKA (reference sequence). The ends were cut back, 0 bases at V and 7 bases at J, with 13 bases in the middle. The DNA read from the CDR3 is TGCAGTGCTAGAGAGCCGGGACTTCATAATGAG. Protein: CSAREPGLHNE. The complete CDR3 sequence is CSAREPGLHNEQFF.

As concerns this clone: The missing CDR3 end, 3 residues past where the read stops, is filled in from the germline J gene. This sequence joins TRBV30 and TRBJ2-7; TRBD2 aligns across 12 bases. CDR1 GTSNPN and CDR2 SVGIG come from the germline V gene (reference sequence). V was clipped by 3 bases and J by 4 bases; unmatched bases: 7. The CDR3 is made up of 15 amino acids. The part of the CDR3 DNA that was read is TGTGCCTGGAGCCTTGCTAGCGGGAGGGGGTACGAG. It is translated as CAWSLASGRGYE. The whole CDR3 is CAWSLASGRGYEQYF.

This clone was seen at least ten times. The CDR3 bases that were read are TGTGCCAGCAGCGGACAGGACAGGGGTAACTATGGC. This sequence encodes CASSGQDRGNYG. The CDR3 reads in full as CASSGQDRGNYGYTF. This chain connects TRBV28 to TRBJ1-2, with 9 bases identical to TRBD1. The CDR3 is cut off 3 residues early in the read; its end comes from the germline J gene. CDR3 length equals 15 residues. Germline CDR1 is MDHEN and CDR2 is SYDVKM. Trimming removed 6 bases from V and 1 base from J; junction bases left unmatched: 6.

This clone was counted many times. The read comes to an end 3 residues before the CDR3 does, leaving the germline J gene to fill in the end. The rearrangement uses TRBV27 and TRBJ2-7; no definite D call. CDR3 length: 13 residues. Germline V gene sequence: CDR1 MNHEY, CDR2 SMNVEV (reference sequence). V lost 2 bases to trimming and J lost 6 bases, with 11 bases between them. The sequenced part of the CDR3 DNA is TGTGCCAGCAGTTTAAGGTCTGAGTCCGAG. Protein product: CASSLRSESE. The whole CDR3 protein is CASSLRSESEQYF.

This clone was counted at least ten times. The read terminates 3 residues before the CDR3 end, so the remaining end is supplied by the germline J gene. The chain has TRBV20-1 and TRBJ2-1; 9 positions match TRBD2. The length of the CDR3 is 14 residues. Looked up from germline, CDR1 is DFQATT and CDR2 is SNEGSKA (reference sequence). V shed 6 bases and J 6 bases; nucleotides not matched to a gene: 9. The covered CDR3 bases are TGCAGTGCCCCGGCTTCTAGCGGGACCAATGAG. Translating gives CSAPASSGTNE. The entire CDR3 is CSAPASSGTNEQFF.

In its sample, this clone was seen many times. Read sequence stops 3 residues before the CDR3 end, and the germline J gene provides the missing end. J is TRBJ2-1 and V is TRBV5-4, with a possible D match to TRBD1 (5 bases). This CDR3 region has 15 residues. Germline CDR1 reads SGHNT; CDR2 reads YYREEE (reference sequence). Trimming removed 0 bases from V and 7 bases from J, with 14 bases in between. The CDR3 is CASSLGQTISNEQFF. The CDR3 DNA, read in part, is TGTGCCAGCAGCTTGGGACAGACAATCTCTAATGAG.

This clone was counted many times. The CDR3 bases that were read are TGTGCCAGCAGCGAGAAGACAGGGGCGGACTATGGC. Residues: CASSEKTGADYG. The CDR3 as a whole reads CASSEKTGADYGYTF. This chain connects TRBV13 to TRBJ1-2; 8 bases are a match to TRBD1. The read finishes 3 residues shy of the CDR3 end, and the germline J gene is used to complete it. There are 15 residues in the CDR3. The germline V gene encodes CDR1 PRHDT and CDR2 FYEKMQ (reference sequence). Trimming at V came to 5 bases and at J to 3 bases, leaving 8 bases not matched to a gene.

This clone was recorded many times. Read sequence stops 3 residues before the CDR3 end, and the germline J gene provides the missing end. The V gene is TRBV19, the J gene TRBJ2-1, with 9 bases fitting TRBD2. CDR3 length: 16 residues. Germline V gene lookup returns CDR1 LNHDA and CDR2 SQIVND (reference sequence). V lost 5 bases, J lost 2 bases, and 7 bases stayed unmatched. The CDR3 spells CASSQLGLATYNEQFF. The covered CDR3 bases are TGTGCCAGTAGTCAACTCGGACTAGCGACCTACAATGAG. The full variable domain, its missing parts supplied by reference TRBV19 and TRBJ2-1, is DGGITQSPKYLFRKEGQNVTLSCEQNLNHDAMYWYRQDPGQGLRLIYYSQIVNDFQKGDIAEGYSVSREKKESFPLTVTSAQKNPTAFYLCASSQLGLATYNEQFFGPGTRLTVL.